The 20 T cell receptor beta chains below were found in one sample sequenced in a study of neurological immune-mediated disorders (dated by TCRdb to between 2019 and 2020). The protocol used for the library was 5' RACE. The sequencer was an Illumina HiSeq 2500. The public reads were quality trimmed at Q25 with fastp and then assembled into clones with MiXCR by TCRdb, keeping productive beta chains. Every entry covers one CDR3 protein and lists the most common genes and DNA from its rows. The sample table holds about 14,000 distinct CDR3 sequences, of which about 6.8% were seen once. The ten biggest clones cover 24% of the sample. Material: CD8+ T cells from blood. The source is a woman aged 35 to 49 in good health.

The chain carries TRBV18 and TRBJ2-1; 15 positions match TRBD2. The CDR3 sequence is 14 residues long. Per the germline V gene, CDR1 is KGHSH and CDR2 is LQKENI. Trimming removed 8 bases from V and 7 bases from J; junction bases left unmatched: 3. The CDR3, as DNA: TGTGCCAGCCCTGGACTAGCGGGAGGGAATGAGCAGTTCTTC. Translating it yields CASPGLAGGNEQFF.

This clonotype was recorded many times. The CDR3 DNA sequence: TGTGCCAGTAGCAGACGCTCCTACAATGAGCAGTTCTTC. Its translation is CASSRRSYNEQFF. The chain carries TRBV19 and TRBJ2-1, with D hard to call. V lost 6 bases, J lost 0 bases, and 6 bases lay in between. In germline, CDR1 is LNHDA, CDR2 SQIVND (reference sequence). The length of the CDR3 is 13 residues.

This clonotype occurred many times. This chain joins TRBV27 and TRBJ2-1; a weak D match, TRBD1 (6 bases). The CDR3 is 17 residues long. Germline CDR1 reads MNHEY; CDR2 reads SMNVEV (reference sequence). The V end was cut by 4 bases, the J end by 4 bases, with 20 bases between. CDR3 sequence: CASSSHPSGGVYNEQFF. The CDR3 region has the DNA TGTGCCAGCAGTTCACACCCTTCTGGGGGCGTTTACAATGAGCAGTTCTTC.

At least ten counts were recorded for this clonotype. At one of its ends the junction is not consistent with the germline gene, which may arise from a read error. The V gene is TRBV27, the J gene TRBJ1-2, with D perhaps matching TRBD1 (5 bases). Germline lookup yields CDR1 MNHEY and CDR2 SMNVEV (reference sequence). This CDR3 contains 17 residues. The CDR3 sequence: CASSISAAGLYNYGYTF. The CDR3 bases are TGTGCCAGCAGTATATCCGCGGCAGGGTTATACAATTATGGCTACACCTTC.

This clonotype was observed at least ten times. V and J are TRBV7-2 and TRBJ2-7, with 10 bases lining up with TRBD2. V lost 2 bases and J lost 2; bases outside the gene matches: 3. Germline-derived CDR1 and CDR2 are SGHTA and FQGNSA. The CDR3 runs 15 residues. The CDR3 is CASSLQAGGPYEQYF. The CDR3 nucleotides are TGTGCCAGCAGCTTACAAGCGGGAGGGCCCTACGAGCAGTACTTC.

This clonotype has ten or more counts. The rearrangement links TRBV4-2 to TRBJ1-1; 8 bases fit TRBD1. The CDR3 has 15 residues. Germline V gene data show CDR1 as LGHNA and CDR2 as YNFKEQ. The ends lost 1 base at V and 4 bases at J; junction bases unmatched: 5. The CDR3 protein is CASSQGTGRGTEAFF. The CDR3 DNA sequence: TGTGCCAGCAGCCAAGGGACAGGGCGGGGCACTGAAGCTTTCTTT.

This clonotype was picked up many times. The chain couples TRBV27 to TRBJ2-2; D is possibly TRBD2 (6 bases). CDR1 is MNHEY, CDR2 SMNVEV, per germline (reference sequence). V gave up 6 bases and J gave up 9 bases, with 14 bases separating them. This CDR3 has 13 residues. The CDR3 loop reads CASRGGAWRELFF. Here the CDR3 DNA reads TGTGCCAGCAGAGGCGGGGCCTGGAGGGAGCTGTTTTTT.

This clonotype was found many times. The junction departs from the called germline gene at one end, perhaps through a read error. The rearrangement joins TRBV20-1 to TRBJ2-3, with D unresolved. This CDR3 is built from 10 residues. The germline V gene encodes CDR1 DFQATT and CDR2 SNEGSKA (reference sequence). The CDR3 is CSASTNTQYF. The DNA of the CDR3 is TGCAGTGCTAGCACAAATACGCAGTATTTT.

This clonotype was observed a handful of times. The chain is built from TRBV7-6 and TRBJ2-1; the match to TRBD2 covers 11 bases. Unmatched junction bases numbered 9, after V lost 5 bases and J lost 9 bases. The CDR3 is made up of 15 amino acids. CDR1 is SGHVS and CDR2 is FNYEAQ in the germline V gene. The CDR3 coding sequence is TGTGCCAGCAGCCCACCCGGGACTAGCGGAAGTGAGCAGTTCTTC. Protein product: CASSPPGTSGSEQFF.

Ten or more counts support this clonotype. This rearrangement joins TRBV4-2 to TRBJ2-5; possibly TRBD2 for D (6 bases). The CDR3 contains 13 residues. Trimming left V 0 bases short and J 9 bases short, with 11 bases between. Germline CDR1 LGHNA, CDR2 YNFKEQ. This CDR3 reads CASSQDGRWPQYF. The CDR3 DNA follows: TGTGCCAGCAGCCAAGATGGGAGGTGGCCCCAGTACTTC.

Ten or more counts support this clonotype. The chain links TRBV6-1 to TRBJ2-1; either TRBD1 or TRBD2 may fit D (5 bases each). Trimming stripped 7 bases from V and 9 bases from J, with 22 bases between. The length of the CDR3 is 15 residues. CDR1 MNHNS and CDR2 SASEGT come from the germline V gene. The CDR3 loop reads CASTLVGVLRGEQFF. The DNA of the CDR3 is TGTGCCAGCACCCTCGTGGGGGTTCTTCGTGGTGAGCAGTTCTTC.

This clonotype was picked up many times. DNA for the CDR3: TGTGCCAGCAGCTTGGATGGACTAGGGGCGAGTGAGCAGTTCTTC. The encoded protein is CASSLDGLGASEQFF. The J gene is TRBJ2-1, the V gene TRBV11-2; TRBD2 agrees at 7 bases. The V gene's germline CDR1 is SGHAT and CDR2 FQNNGV. This CDR3 contains 15 residues. J was trimmed by 9 bases and V by 3 bases; bases with no gene match: 11.

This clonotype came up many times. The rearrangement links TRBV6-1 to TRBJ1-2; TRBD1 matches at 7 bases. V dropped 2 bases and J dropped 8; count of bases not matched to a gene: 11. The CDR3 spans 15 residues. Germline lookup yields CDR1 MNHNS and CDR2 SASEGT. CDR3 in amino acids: CASSEKTGKRIGYTF. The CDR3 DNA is TGTGCCAGCAGTGAAAAGACAGGGAAGAGGATCGGCTACACCTTC.

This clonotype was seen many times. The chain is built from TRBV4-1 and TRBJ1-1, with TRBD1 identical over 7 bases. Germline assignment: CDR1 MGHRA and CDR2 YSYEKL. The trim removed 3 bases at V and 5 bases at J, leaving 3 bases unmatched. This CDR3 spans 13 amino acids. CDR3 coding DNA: TGCGCCAGCAGCCACACAGGGGTGACTGAAGCTTTCTTT. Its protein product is CASSHTGVTEAFF.

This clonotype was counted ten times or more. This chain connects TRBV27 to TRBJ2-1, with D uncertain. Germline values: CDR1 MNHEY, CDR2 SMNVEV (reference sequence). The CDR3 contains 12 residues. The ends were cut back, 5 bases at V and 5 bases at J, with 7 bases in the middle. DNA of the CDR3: TGTGCCAGCAGTGTACATAACAATGAGCAGTTCTTC. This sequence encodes CASSVHNNEQFF.

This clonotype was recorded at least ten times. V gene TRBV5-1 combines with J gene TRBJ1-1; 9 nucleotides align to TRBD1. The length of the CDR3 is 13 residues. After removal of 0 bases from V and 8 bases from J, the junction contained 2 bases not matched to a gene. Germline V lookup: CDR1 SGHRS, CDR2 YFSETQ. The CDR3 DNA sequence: TGCGCCAGCAGCTTGGTGACAGGGGGGGAAGCTTTCTTT. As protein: CASSLVTGGEAFF. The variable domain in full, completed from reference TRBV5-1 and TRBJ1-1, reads KAGVTQTPRYLIKTRGQQVTLSCSPISGHRSVSWYQQTPGQGLQFLFEYFSETQRNKGNFPGRFSGRQFSNSRSEMNVSTLELGDSALYLCASSLVTGGEAFFGQGTRLTVV.

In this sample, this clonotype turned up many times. Here the CDR3 DNA reads TGCAGCGTTGAAGGAGTCACCGGGGAGCTGTTTTTT. Translating it yields CSVEGVTGELFF. The chain couples TRBV29-1 to TRBJ2-2; no clear D gene. CDR1 is SQVTM and CDR2 is ANQGSEA in the germline V gene. Deletions cut 1 base from V and 4 bases from J, with 4 bases between. The CDR3 spans 12 residues.

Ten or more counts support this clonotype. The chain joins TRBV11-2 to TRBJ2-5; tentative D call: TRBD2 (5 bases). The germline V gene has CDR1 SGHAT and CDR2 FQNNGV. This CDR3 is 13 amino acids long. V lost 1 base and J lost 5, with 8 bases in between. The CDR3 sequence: CASSLVPGETQYF. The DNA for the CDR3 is TGTGCCAGCAGCTTAGTTCCGGGGGAGACCCAGTACTTC.

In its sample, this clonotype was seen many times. The CDR3 region is CSVVRVGQGTYEQYF. In DNA, the CDR3 is TGCAGCGTTGTTAGGGTCGGCCAGGGGACCTACGAGCAGTACTTC. The J gene is TRBJ2-7, the V gene TRBV29-1; D possibly corresponds to TRBD1 (6 bases). CDR1 SQVTM and CDR2 ANQGSEA come from the germline V gene. This CDR3 is 15 amino acids long. With 4 bases removed from V and 2 bases from J, the gap between germline ends came to 18 bases.

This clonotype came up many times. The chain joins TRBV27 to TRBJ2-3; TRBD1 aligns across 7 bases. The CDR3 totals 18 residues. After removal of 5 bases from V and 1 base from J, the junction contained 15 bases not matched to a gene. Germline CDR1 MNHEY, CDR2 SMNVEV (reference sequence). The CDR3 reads CASSPLKTGAGGTDTQYF. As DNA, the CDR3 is TGTGCCAGCAGTCCGCTTAAAACAGGGGCTGGGGGCACAGATACGCAGTATTTT.